The sequence of this TCR gamma chain was determined in a study of γδ T cells in repeated Plasmodium falciparum infection. This clone was observed at least ten times. TCRdb pairs this DNA with a much larger clone's protein that differs at residue 8, likely a read error; the protein shown was translated from the DNA. Flow sorting of PBMC yielded separate Vgamma9/Vdelta2+ and Vdelta2-negative gammadelta T cell populations for bulk repertoire analysis. Losses at the gene ends were 1 base for V and 2 bases for J; bases not matched to a gene: 5. From germline, CDR1 is VTNTFY and CDR2 YDVSTARD (reference sequence). The CDR3 runs 14 residues. TCRdb fed the multiplex PCR reads into CATT to redo clone calling. This sample has 20,000 to 30,000 gamma-chain clones, with 2.5% to 3.5% found just once.

Source material: gamma-delta T cells from blood. The chain joins TRGV3 to TRGJ1 or TRGJ2. The receptor's source is a pool of human donors (malaria-infected and uninfected, not separated). CDR3 loop: CATWDRQDYYKKLF. DNA for the CDR3: TGTGCCACCTGGGACAGACAGGATTATTATAAGAAACTCTTT.